This TCR beta chain was documented in a study of spatial heterogeneity in lung cancer (dated by TCRdb to between 2018 and 2021). Context from the whole study: Beta-chain transcripts were consistently detected in greater numbers than alpha-chain transcripts, which likely reflected higher beta-chain transcript abundance. TCR alpha and beta repertoires were quantitatively compared across multiple tumor regions, matched nontumor lung and blood in non-small cell lung cancer. In the raw uncorrected reads, each unique combination of TCR and UMI appeared more than ten times on average. At surgery, some 200 tumor regions, around 68 matched nontumor lung samples and 50 to 60 PBMC samples were TCR-sequenced for both alpha and beta chains. Nonsynonymous mutation counts, determined by whole-exome sequencing of tumor tissue, were related to TCR repertoire features. Study-wide conclusions, independent of this receptor: Additional single-cell paired TCR alpha and beta sequencing was considered necessary to confirm, at a functional level, the hypothesis that regional TCRs recognize regional mutations. Ubiquitous expanded tumor TCRs were detected in blood more often at tumor resection than at routine follow-up.

Spanning cysteine to phenylalanine, the CDR3 consists of 14 amino acids. The kept DNA is CDR3 alone, 42 bases in frame from the first base. Deletion took 1 base off V and 4 bases off J, with a span of 11 bases between the germline ends. As encoded in the germline V gene, CDR1 is SGHRS while CDR2 is YFSETQ. The library was made by 5' RACE. Data came from a NextSeq 500. In the TCR library protocol, a unique molecular identifier was attached to each TCR cDNA molecule so that PCR and sequencing errors could be corrected. As for the original processing: Decombinator tools were used for TCR identification, UMI-based error correction and CDR3 extraction. TCRs above a frequency of 2 per 1,000, corresponding to the top 1% of the tumor frequency distribution, were defined as expanded. Renyi diversity was calculated using the R vegan package after each repertoire was subsampled 100 times to 5,000 TCRs. CDR3 similarity networks were constructed using string-kernel similarity of amino acid triplets, with links drawn between CDR3s whose pairwise similarity was above 0.82. TCRdb cleaned the public reads at Q25 with fastp, built clones with MiXCR and kept in-frame beta chains. One record per CDR3 amino acid sequence lists the most common genes and DNA. The V and J calls and clone size come from TCRdb's table, not from the authors' own analysis. For this sample the table gives over 14,000 distinct CDR3 sequences, of which 11% were detected only once. The top ten clonotypes cover about 35% of the sample.

This clonotype was counted at least ten times. Its antigen remains unidentified. No much larger clone is present one base from it, and per-base qualities are unavailable. The sample's time point, from its label and the paper: sample taken at primary tumor resection. Without any cell sorting, TCR sequencing was performed on whole RNA extracted either from tumor and nontumor lung tissue or from cryopreserved PBMC samples. Donors were some 67 patients with early-stage, untreated non-small cell lung cancer from the lung TRACERx cohort. Patients were selected for TCR sequencing only if sufficient RNA was available from at least two tumor regions.

The chain couples TRBV5-1 to TRBJ2-5; TRBD1 is perhaps the D gene, given 7 matching bases. The sequence was collected from a female donor with early-stage non-small cell lung cancer. Sequenced here: PBMCs, sampled at surgery. The CDR3 reads CASSLQEGAETQYF. The bases read TGCGCCAGCAGCTTGCAGGAGGGGGCAGAGACCCAGTACTTC.